The entry that follows covers one TCR beta chain sequence. The data stem from a study of blood T cells in healthy people across ages. Primers used in a second PCR of roughly 6 to 12 cycles were a sample-barcoded 5' primer and a J-beta primer mix. TCRdb itself ran the 5' RACE reads through MiXCR, one entry per CDR3 protein. The sample shows about 650,000 distinct CDR3 sequences, about 51% of them seen only once. Trimming took off 3 bases at V and 3 bases at J, with 15 bases between the two ends. This CDR3 comprises 16 residues. From germline, CDR1 is LNHNV and CDR2 YYDKDF (reference sequence). The clonotype originates from a woman older than 75 in good health. Sequencing was done on a sample of blood. The chain recombines TRBV15 with TRBJ2-1, with D maybe TRBD2 (7 bases). This chain's CDR3 is CATSSGGQDYYNEQFF. In nucleotides, the CDR3 is TGTGCCACCAGCAGCGGGGGGCAGGACTACTACAATGAGCAGTTCTTC.